One and the same sample provided the 23 T cell receptor beta chains below, sequenced in a study of long-term antiretroviral therapy in people with HIV. The assay used was immunoSEQ (version v3.0), run at survey level. Using immunoSEQ multiplex PCR, the repertoire was profiled, and TCRdb retains in-frame clones only, with some absent. The sample contains under 15,000 clones, about 85% of which appear only once. The sample consisted of unsorted PBMCs, taken 2.1 years after starting antiretroviral therapy. The receptors were gathered from a woman aged 40 to 50 with HIV.

The sample holds one count of this clone. V gene TRBV7-2 combines with J gene TRBJ2-7; maybe TRBD1 (5 bases). Germline V lookup: CDR1 SGHTA, CDR2 FQGNSA. This CDR3 comprises 14 residues. V gave up 1 base and J gave up 1 base, with 8 bases separating them. The CDR3 loop reads CASSLVPGSYEQYF. CDR3 bases: TGTGCCAGCAGCTTAGTCCCAGGGTCCTACGAGCAGTACTTC.

The chain links TRBV4-1 to TRBJ2-5; 15 nucleotides line up with TRBD2. V shed 3 bases, J shed 2 bases, and the junction held 10 bases outside the gene matches. The CDR3 is 19 residues long. CDR1 and CDR2 (germline): MGHRA, YSYEKL. In DNA, the CDR3 is TGCGCCAGCAGCCAGAGTCCGGGACTAGCGGGGGGTGCACAAGAGACCCAGTACTTC. Translation gives CASSQSPGLAGGAQETQYF.

The chain uses TRBV27 and TRBJ1-1; unclear D gene. Germline V lookup: CDR1 MNHEY, CDR2 SMNVEV (reference sequence). V lost 1 base and J lost 9, with 15 bases in between. This CDR3 contains 14 residues. The CDR3 reads CASSLYGSQSKAFF. The CDR3 nucleotides are TGTGCCAGCAGTTTATATGGCAGTCAAAGCAAAGCTTTCTTT.

This clone was counted once. The chain is built from TRBV5-6 and TRBJ2-3, with 8 bases matching TRBD1. CDR1 is SGHDT, CDR2 YYEEEE, per germline. This CDR3 is built from 14 residues. V was clipped by 0 bases and J by 6 bases; unmatched bases: 3. CDR3 sequence (DNA): TGTGCCAGCAGCTTGGGGACAGGGTCGGATACGCAGTATTTT. Translating it yields CASSLGTGSDTQYF.

This chain joins TRBV19 and TRBJ2-2; D is ambiguous. CDR3 length equals 13 residues. CDR1 and CDR2 (germline): LNHDA, SQIVND (reference sequence). Deletions cut 1 base from V and 6 bases from J, with 6 bases between. CDR3 amino acids: CASSIVSPGELFF. The CDR3 region has the DNA TGTGCCAGTAGTATAGTCTCACCCGGGGAGCTGTTTTTT.

V usage is TRBV9 and J usage is TRBJ2-3; D could derive from TRBD1 or TRBD2 (5 bases each). The length of the CDR3 is 15 residues. Trimming cost V 0 bases and J 6 bases, with 14 bases left between them. Germline CDR1 and CDR2: SGDLS and YYNGEE. The CDR3 sequence: CASSVDYGEGDTQYF. CDR3 coding DNA: TGTGCCAGCAGCGTAGATTATGGAGAGGGGGATACGCAGTATTTT.

The V call is TRBV6-1, the J call TRBJ1-4, with D possibly being TRBD1 (5 bases). CDR1 MNHNS and CDR2 SASEGT come from the germline V gene. The CDR3 extends over 12 amino acids. V gave up 5 bases and J gave up 8 bases, with 9 bases separating them. CDR3 in amino acids: CASSFWGEKLFF. DNA of the CDR3: TGTGCCAGCAGTTTCTGGGGGGAAAAACTGTTTTTT.

The V call is TRBV27, the J call TRBJ2-7, with 9 bases lining up with TRBD1. Trimming took 5 bases from V and 3 from J; bases not matched to a gene: 5. This CDR3 is 14 amino acids long. Germline values: CDR1 MNHEY, CDR2 SMNVEV (reference sequence). Here the CDR3 reads CASSVSGQGYEQYF. The CDR3 DNA reads TGTGCCAGCAGTGTCTCGGGACAGGGCTACGAGCAGTACTTC.

The rearrangement uses TRBV6-1 and TRBJ2-7, with D perhaps given as TRBD1 or TRBD2 (5 bases each). This CDR3 is built from 18 residues. The germline V gene encodes CDR1 MNHNS and CDR2 SASEGT. V lost 1 base to trimming and J lost 2 bases, with 21 bases between them. The CDR3 protein is CASSEGVPGWTFTYEQYF. Here the CDR3 DNA reads TGTGCCAGCAGTGAAGGGGTCCCAGGGTGGACTTTTACCTACGAGCAGTACTTC.

V gene TRBV2 combines with J gene TRBJ2-5; 7 bases agree with TRBD2. After removal of 7 bases from V and 1 base from J, the junction contained 9 bases not matched to a gene. This CDR3 comprises 15 residues. The V gene's germline CDR1 is SNHLY and CDR2 FYNNEI. The CDR3 here is CASIEDGGTQETQYF. Written as DNA, the CDR3 is TGTGCCAGCATTGAGGACGGGGGGACCCAAGAGACCCAGTACTTC.

This clone has only one observation. V gene TRBV7-2 combines with J gene TRBJ1-2, with no clear D. The V gene's germline CDR1 is SGHTA and CDR2 FQGNSA. CDR3 length: 13 amino acids. V lost 1 base and J lost 4, with 7 bases in between. CDR3 protein: CASSLGGSYGYTF. The DNA for the CDR3 is TGTGCCAGCAGCTTAGGGGGTAGCTATGGCTACACCTTC.

By sample share, this clone is hyperexpanded. CDR3 loop: CASSLAGTVNEKLFF. The CDR3 region has the DNA TGCGCCAGCAGCTTGGCCGGGACGGTGAATGAAAAACTGTTTTTT. This chain connects TRBV5-1 to TRBJ1-4; a weak D match, TRBD1 (5 bases). Germline V gene lookup returns CDR1 SGHRS and CDR2 YFSETQ. This CDR3 region has 15 residues. Trimming shortened V by 0 bases and J by 5 bases, and 11 bases separated the two germline ends.

The V gene is TRBV13, the J gene TRBJ1-1, with TRBD1 identical over 7 bases. The V gene's germline CDR1 is PRHDT and CDR2 FYEKMQ (reference sequence). Trimming removed 9 bases from V and 3 bases from J; junction bases left unmatched: 16. CDR3 length equals 16 residues. CDR3 DNA: TGTGCCAGTACCCGACAGGGTAGATCCCTGGACACTGAAGCTTTCTTT. Translation gives CASTRQGRSLDTEAFF. The whole variable domain, filled in from reference TRBV13 and TRBJ1-1, reads AAGVIQSPRHLIKEKRETATLKCYPIPRHDTVYWYQQGPGQDPQFLISFYEKMQSDKGSIPDRFSAQQFSDYHSELNMSSLELGDSALYFCASTRQGRSLDTEAFFGQGTRLTVV.

The gene calls are TRBV7-8 and TRBJ1-1; unclear D gene. Trimming took off 1 base at V and 1 base at J, with 7 bases between the two ends. Germline CDR1 SGHVS, CDR2 FQNEAQ. This CDR3 region has 14 residues. The CDR3 loop reads CASSLVVRNTEAFF. CDR3 bases: TGTGCCAGCAGCTTAGTGGTGAGGAACACTGAAGCTTTCTTT. Using reference TRBV7-8 and TRBJ1-1 for the parts outside the CDR3, the full variable domain is GAGVSQSPRYKVAKRGQDVALRCDPISGHVSLFWYQQALGQGPEFLTYFQNEAQLDKSGLPSDRFFAERPEGSVSTLKIQRTQQEDSAVYLCASSLVVRNTEAFFGQGTRLTVV.

The rearrangement joins TRBV7-6 to TRBJ2-7, with D possibly being TRBD1 or TRBD2 (5 bases each). The germline V and J ends were trimmed by 1 base and 4 bases, with 14 bases remaining between them. CDR1 SGHVS and CDR2 FNYEAQ come from the germline V gene. CDR3 length equals 15 residues. The CDR3 nucleotides are TGTGCCAGCAGCTTAGGGGGGACGGGGAGTTACGAGCAGTACTTC. Its translation: CASSLGGTGSYEQYF.

The CDR3 DNA follows: TGCGCCAGCAGCCAAGCTTTGTCAAGAGGGGCCATTGAAGCTTTCTTT. This translates into CASSQALSRGAIEAFF. The chain joins TRBV4-3 to TRBJ1-1, with D perhaps matching TRBD1 (5 bases). The CDR3 length is 16 residues. The germline V gene has CDR1 LGHNA and CDR2 YSLEER. Trimming cost V 1 base and J 7 bases, with 19 bases left between them.

This clone came up once. The V gene is TRBV2, the J gene TRBJ1-2; D unclear. This CDR3 has 13 residues. Germline V gene data show CDR1 as SNHLY and CDR2 as FYNNEI. V was pared by 0 bases and J by 5 bases, with 7 bases between. The CDR3 coding sequence is TGTGCCAGCAGTGAAGCGCTAGGGTATGGCTACACCTTC. Translated: CASSEALGYGYTF.

This clone showed up just a few times. The chain is built from TRBV4-1 and TRBJ2-7, with 7 bases matching TRBD1. Germline trimming cut 3 bases from V and 6 bases from J; bases unmatched to any gene: 2. Germline assignment: CDR1 MGHRA and CDR2 YSYEKL. The CDR3 length is 12 residues. The CDR3 DNA reads as TGCGCCAGCAGCCAGGGGACAGCCGAGCAGTACTTC. This gives the protein CASSQGTAEQYF.

This clone was recorded once. The rearrangement uses TRBV10-3 and TRBJ2-7; D might be TRBD2 (5 bases). Trimming stripped 5 bases from V and 6 bases from J, with 11 bases between. From germline, CDR1 is ENHRY and CDR2 SYGVKD. The CDR3 covers 12 residues. Here the CDR3 DNA reads TGTGCCATCAGTAACACCAGCGGCGAGCAGTACTTC. This gives the protein CAISNTSGEQYF.

The chain combines TRBV7-2 with TRBJ1-1, with D unresolved. Germline CDR1 and CDR2: SGHTA and FQGNSA. The V end lost 3 bases, the J end lost 6 bases, and 11 bases lay between the germline ends. The CDR3 sequence is 13 residues long. CDR3 in amino acids: CASSFSRQSEAFF. The CDR3 coding sequence is TGTGCCAGCAGCTTTAGCCGGCAATCTGAAGCTTTCTTT. The variable domain in full, completed from reference TRBV7-2 and TRBJ1-1, reads GAGVSQSPSNKVTEKGKDVELRCDPISGHTALYWYRQSLGQGLEFLIYFQGNSAPDKSGLPSDRFSAERTGGSVSTLTIQRTQQEDSAVYLCASSFSRQSEAFFGQGTRLTVV.

This chain uses TRBV10-3 with TRBJ2-2; unclear D gene. The CDR3 totals 12 residues. Germline loops: CDR1 ENHRY, CDR2 SYGVKD. Deletions cut 4 bases from V and 5 bases from J, with 5 bases between. CDR3 DNA sequence: TGTGCCATCAGTGGAGGAACCGGGGAGCTGTTTTTT. It yields the protein CAISGGTGELFF.

The CDR3 DNA reads TGTGCCAGCAGCTACCGACAGGGGAAGTCTGGAAACACCATATATTTT. It specifies CASSYRQGKSGNTIYF. The J gene is TRBJ1-3, the V gene TRBV13; TRBD1 matches 8 bases. The CDR3 totals 16 residues. Trimming removed 4 bases from V and 1 base from J; junction bases left unmatched: 6. Germline V gene data show CDR1 as PRHDT and CDR2 as FYEKMQ (reference sequence).

This clone was seen a few times. The V gene is TRBV7-9, the J gene TRBJ1-5; tentatively, D is TRBD1 (5 bases). Germline values: CDR1 SEHNR, CDR2 FQNEAQ (reference sequence). V was clipped by 3 bases and J by 9 bases, with 18 bases between them. The CDR3 covers 15 residues. CDR3 sequence (DNA): TGTGCCAGCAGCTTTCCAGGAGACAGATGGTCGCCCCAGCATTTT. It translates to CASSFPGDRWSPQHF.